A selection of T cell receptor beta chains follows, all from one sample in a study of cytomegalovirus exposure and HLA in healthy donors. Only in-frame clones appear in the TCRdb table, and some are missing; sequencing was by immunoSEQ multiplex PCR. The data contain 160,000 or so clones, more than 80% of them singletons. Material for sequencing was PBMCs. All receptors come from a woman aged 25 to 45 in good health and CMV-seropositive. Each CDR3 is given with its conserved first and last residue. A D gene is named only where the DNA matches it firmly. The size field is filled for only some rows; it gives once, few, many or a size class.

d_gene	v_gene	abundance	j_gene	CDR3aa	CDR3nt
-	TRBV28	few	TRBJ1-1	CASSLSGTLKAFF	TGTGCCAGCAGCCTATCGGGGACTCTCAAAGCTTTCTTT
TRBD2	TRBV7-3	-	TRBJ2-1	CASSSTWGGNYNEQFF	TGTGCCAGCAGCTCCACTTGGGGGGGGAACTACAATGAGCAGTTCTTC
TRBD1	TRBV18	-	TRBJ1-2	CASSNQGALHGYTF	TGTGCCAGCTCAAATCAGGGGGCGCTCCATGGCTACACCTTC
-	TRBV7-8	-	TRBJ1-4	CASSLNFRGGLNEKLFF	TGTGCCAGCAGCTTAAATTTTAGGGGGGGTTTAAATGAAAAACTGTTTTTT
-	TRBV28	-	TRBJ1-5	CASSFPSNQPQHF	TGTGCCAGCAGTTTCCCCTCCAATCAGCCCCAGCATTTT
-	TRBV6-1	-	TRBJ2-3	CASSEDRRYTDTQYF	TGTGCCAGCAGTGAAGATCGGCGGTACACAGATACGCAGTATTTT
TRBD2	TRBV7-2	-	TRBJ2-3	CASSWTSGGLSTDTQYF	TGTGCCAGCAGTTGGACTAGCGGGGGCCTGAGCACAGATACGCAGTATTTT
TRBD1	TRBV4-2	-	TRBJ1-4	CAGSLTGTNEKLFF	TGTGCCGGCAGCCTGACAGGGACTAATGAAAAACTGTTTTTT
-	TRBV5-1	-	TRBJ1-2	CASRTDETNYGYTF	TGCGCCAGCAGAACAGACGAGACTAACTATGGCTACACCTTC
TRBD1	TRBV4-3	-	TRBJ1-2	CASSQVAGTGHGYTF	TGCGCCAGCAGCCAAGTTGCCGGGACAGGGCATGGCTACACCTTC
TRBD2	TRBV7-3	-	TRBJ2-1	CASSLSGGILDEQFF	TGTGCCAGCAGCTTAAGCGGGGGAATTCTCGATGAGCAGTTCTTC
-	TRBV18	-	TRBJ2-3	CASSPVPGRHTDTQYF	TGTGCCAGCTCACCCGTCCCGGGGAGACACACAGATACGCAGTATTTT
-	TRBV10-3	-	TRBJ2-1	CAISELTGTISNLDNEQFF	TGTGCCATCAGTGAACTTACCGGGACAATATCAAACCTTGACAATGAGCAGTTCTTC
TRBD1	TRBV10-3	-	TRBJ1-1	CATNGDRGPEAFF	TGTGCCACAAACGGAGACAGGGGGCCTGAAGCTTTCTTT
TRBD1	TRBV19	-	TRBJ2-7	CASRKGQAPSYEQYF	TGTGCCAGTAGAAAGGGACAGGCTCCCTCCTACGAGCAGTACTTC
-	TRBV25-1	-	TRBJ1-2	CASSVGSGGYTF	TGTGCCAGCAGTGTGGGGTCGGGAGGCTACACCTTC
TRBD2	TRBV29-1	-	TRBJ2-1	CSVERGVYNEQFF	TGCAGCGTTGAGCGGGGGGTCTACAATGAGCAGTTCTTC
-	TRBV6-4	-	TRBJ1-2	CASSPSFDRRYGYTF	TGTGCCAGCAGTCCCTCATTTGACAGGCGCTATGGCTACACCTTC
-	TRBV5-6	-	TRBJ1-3	CASSLARLASGNTIYF	TGTGCCAGCAGCTTGGCCCGACTGGCCTCTGGAAACACCATATATTTT
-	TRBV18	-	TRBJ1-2	CASSPQRVTSFYGYTF	TGTGCCAGCTCACCACAGCGGGTTACCAGCTTTTATGGCTACACCTTC
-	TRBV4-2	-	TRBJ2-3	CASSHRTGDTQYF	TGTGCCAGCAGCCACCGAACTGGAGATACGCAGTATTTT
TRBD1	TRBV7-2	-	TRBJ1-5	CASSKPTTGAEGNQPQHF	TGTGCCAGCAGCAAACCTACTACAGGGGCGGAGGGCAATCAGCCCCAGCATTTT
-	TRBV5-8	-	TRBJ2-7	CASSPPRDTFSYEQYF	TGTGCCAGCAGCCCCCCCCGGGACACTTTTTCTTACGAGCAGTACTTC
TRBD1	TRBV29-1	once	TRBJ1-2	CSARTGTNGGYTF	TGCAGCGCTCGGACAGGAACGAATGGGGGCTACACCTTC
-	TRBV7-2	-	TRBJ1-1	CASSLGVRPGTHTEAFF	TGTGCCAGCAGCTTAGGCGTTCGACCCGGGACTCATACTGAAGCTTTCTTT
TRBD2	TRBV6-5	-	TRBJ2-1	CASSYSGLAGLRSMFF	TGTGCCAGCAGTTACTCGGGACTAGCGGGCCTGAGGAGCATGTTCTTC
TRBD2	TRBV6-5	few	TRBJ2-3	CASSEPGGRWDTQYF	TGTGCCAGCAGCGAACCGGGGGGGAGGTGGGATACGCAGTATTTT
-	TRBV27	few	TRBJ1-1	CASSGESTNTEAFF	TGTGCCAGCAGTGGGGAGTCTACGAACACTGAAGCTTTCTTT
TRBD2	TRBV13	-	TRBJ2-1	CASSSLAGLATNEQFF	TGTGCCAGCAGCTCATTGGCGGGACTAGCCACCAATGAGCAGTTCTTC
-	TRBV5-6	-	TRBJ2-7	CASSLRHDLSYEQYF	TGTGCCAGCAGCTTGCGACATGACCTCTCCTACGAGCAGTACTTC
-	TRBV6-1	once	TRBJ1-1	CASSFDLNTEAFF	TGTGCCAGCAGTTTTGACTTGAACACTGAAGCTTTCTTT
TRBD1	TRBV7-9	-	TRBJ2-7	CASSPVNRGSYEQYF	TGTGCCAGCAGCCCTGTAAACAGGGGATCCTACGAGCAGTACTTC
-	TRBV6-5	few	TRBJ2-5	CASTQRGGHGETQYF	TGTGCCAGCACCCAGAGGGGGGGCCACGGAGAGACCCAGTACTTC
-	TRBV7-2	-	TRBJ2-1	CASSLRSLGGNEQFF	TGTGCCAGCAGCTTGAGAAGCTTGGGGGGCAATGAGCAGTTCTTC
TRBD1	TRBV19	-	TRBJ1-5	CASSSRTGYQPQHF	TGTGCCAGTAGTAGCCGGACAGGGTATCAGCCCCAGCATTTT
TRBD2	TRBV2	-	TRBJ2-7	CASSEASGGLYEQYF	TGTGCCAGCAGTGAGGCTAGCGGGGGGTTATACGAGCAGTACTTC
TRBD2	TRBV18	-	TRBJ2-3	CASSPVAGSTDTQYF	TGTGCCAGCTCACCTGTAGCGGGAAGCACAGATACGCAGTATTTT
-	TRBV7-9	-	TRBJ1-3	CASSFPLSGNTIYF	TGTGCCAGCAGCTTTCCCCTCTCTGGAAACACCATATATTTT
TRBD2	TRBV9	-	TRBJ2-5	CASSVGAAGGRETQYF	TGTGCCAGCAGCGTAGGAGCAGCGGGGGGGCGGGAGACCCAGTACTTC
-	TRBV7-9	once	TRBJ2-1	CASTLDSRSYNEQFF	TGTGCCAGCACCCTTGACAGCCGCTCCTACAATGAGCAGTTCTTC
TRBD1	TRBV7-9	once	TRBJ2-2	CASSSHRGANTGELFF	TGTGCCAGCAGCTCCCACAGGGGAGCGAACACCGGGGAGCTGTTTTTT
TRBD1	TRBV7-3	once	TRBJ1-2	CASSLQGGEGYGYTF	TGTGCCAGCAGCTTACAAGGGGGCGAGGGCTATGGCTACACCTTC
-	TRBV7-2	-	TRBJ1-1	CASSLLGPSTEAFF	TGTGCCAGCAGCTTATTGGGGCCCAGCACTGAAGCTTTCTTT
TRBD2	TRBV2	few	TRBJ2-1	CARGGSGGAGSYNEQFF	TGTGCCAGAGGGGGTAGCGGGGGGGCTGGCTCCTACAATGAGCAGTTCTTC
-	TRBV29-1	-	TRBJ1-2	CSVAGHHYGYTF	TGCAGCGTTGCAGGACACCACTATGGCTACACCTTC
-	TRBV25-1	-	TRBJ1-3	CASRGRKLESGNTIYF	TGTGCCAGCAGGGGGCGGAAGTTAGAGTCTGGAAACACCATATATTTT
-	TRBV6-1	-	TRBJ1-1	CASIVGRGLTEAFF	TGTGCCAGCATCGTGGGGCGGGGCCTCACTGAAGCTTTCTTT
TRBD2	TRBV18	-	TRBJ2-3	CASSPRASGGITWTDTQYF	TGTGCCAGCTCACCGCGCGCTAGCGGGGGGATCACGTGGACAGATACGCAGTATTTT
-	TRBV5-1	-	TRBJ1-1	CASSLDPGVTEAFF	TGCGCCAGCAGCTTGGATCCGGGTGTAACTGAAGCTTTCTTT
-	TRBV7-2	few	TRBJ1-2	CASSPRPTGGYTF	TGTGCCAGCAGCCCTCGGCCGACGGGGGGCTACACCTTC
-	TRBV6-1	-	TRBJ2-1	CASSERHRVRFF	TGTGCCAGCAGTGAAAGGCATCGGGTTCGGTTCTTC
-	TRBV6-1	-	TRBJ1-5	CASRGGNQPQHF	TGTGCCAGCAGGGGGGGGAATCAGCCCCAGCATTTT
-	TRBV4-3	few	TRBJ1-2	CASSQGTDIYGYTF	TGCGCCAGCAGCCAAGGGACGGACATCTATGGCTACACCTTC
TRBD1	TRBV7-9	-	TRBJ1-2	CASSPPGQSYGYTF	TGTGCCAGCAGCCCACCGGGACAGTCCTATGGCTACACCTTC
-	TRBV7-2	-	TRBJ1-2	CASSPTGTDNYGYTF	TGTGCCAGCAGCCCAACAGGGACCGATAACTATGGCTACACCTTC
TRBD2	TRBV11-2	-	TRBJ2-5	CASSLVGLASLETQYF	TGTGCCAGCAGCTTAGTGGGACTAGCGTCTTTGGAGACCCAGTACTTC
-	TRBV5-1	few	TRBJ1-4	CASSPQSPGDEKLFF	TGCGCCAGCAGCCCCCAATCCCCGGGTGATGAAAAACTGTTTTTT
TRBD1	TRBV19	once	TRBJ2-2	CASKEGATWAGELFF	TGTGCCAGTAAAGAGGGGGCGACTTGGGCCGGGGAGCTGTTTTTT